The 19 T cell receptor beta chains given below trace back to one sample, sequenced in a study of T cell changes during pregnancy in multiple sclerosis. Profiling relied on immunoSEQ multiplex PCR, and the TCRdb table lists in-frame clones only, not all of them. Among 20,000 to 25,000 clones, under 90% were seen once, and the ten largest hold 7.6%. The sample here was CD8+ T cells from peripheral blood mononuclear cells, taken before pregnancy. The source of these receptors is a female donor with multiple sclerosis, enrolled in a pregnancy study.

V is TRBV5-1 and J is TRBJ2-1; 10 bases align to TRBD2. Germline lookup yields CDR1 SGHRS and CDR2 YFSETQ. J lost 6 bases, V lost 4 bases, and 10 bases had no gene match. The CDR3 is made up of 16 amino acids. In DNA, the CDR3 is TGCGCCAGCAGCCTATTGCTAGCGGGAGCAGGCAATGAGCAGTTCTTC. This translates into CASSLLLAGAGNEQFF.

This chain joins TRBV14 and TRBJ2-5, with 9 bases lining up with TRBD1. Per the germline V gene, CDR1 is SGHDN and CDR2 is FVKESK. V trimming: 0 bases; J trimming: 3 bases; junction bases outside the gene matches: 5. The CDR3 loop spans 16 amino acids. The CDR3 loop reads CASSQDYRGPEETQYF. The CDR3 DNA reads TGTGCCAGCAGCCAAGATTACAGGGGGCCCGAAGAGACCCAGTACTTC.

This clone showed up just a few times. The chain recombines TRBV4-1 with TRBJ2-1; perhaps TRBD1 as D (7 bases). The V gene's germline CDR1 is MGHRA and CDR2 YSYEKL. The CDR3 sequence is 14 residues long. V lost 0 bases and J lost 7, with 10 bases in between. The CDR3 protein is CASSQEPGGNEQFF. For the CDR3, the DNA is TGCGCCAGCAGCCAAGAACCAGGGGGGAATGAGCAGTTCTTC.

The CDR3 coding sequence is TGTGCCAGCAGCTCACGAGCGGGAGGCGACGAGCAGTACTTC. It translates to CASSSRAGGDEQYF. The V gene is TRBV11-2, the J gene TRBJ2-7; 9 bases match TRBD2. The V gene's germline CDR1 is SGHAT and CDR2 FQNNGV. The CDR3 is 14 residues long. The V gene end was trimmed by 4 bases and the J gene end by 5 bases; junction bases not matched to a gene: 6.

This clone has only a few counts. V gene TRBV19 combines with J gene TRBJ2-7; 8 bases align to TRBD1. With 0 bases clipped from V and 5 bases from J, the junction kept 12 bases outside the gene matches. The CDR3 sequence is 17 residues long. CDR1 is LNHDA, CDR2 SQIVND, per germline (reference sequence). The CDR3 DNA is TGTGCCAGTAGTATAGACCTGACAGGGGCGCGCTTGGACGAGCAGTACTTC. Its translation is CASSIDLTGARLDEQYF.

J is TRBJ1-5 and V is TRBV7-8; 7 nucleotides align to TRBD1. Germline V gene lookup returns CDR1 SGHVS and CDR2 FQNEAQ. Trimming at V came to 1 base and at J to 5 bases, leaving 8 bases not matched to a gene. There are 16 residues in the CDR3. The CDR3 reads CASSLEGQSIYQPQHF. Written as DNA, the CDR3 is TGTGCCAGCAGCTTAGAGGGACAGTCCATTTATCAGCCCCAGCATTTT. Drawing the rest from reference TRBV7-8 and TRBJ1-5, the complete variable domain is GAGVSQSPRYKVAKRGQDVALRCDPISGHVSLFWYQQALGQGPEFLTYFQNEAQLDKSGLPSDRFFAERPEGSVSTLKIQRTQQEDSAVYLCASSLEGQSIYQPQHFGDGTRLSIL.

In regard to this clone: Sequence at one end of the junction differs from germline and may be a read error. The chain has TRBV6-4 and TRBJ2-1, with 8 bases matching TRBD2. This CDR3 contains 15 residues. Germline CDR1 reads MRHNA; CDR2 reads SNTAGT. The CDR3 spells CVSSDRASGGNEQFF. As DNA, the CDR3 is TGTGTCAGCAGTGACCGGGCGAGCGGGGGAAATGAGCAGTTCTTC.

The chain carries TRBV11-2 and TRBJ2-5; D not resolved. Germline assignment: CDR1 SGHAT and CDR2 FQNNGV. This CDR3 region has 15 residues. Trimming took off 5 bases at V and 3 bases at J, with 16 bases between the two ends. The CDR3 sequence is CASSLGGDREETQYF. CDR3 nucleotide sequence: TGTGCCAGCAGCCTAGGTGGAGACCGTGAAGAGACCCAGTACTTC.

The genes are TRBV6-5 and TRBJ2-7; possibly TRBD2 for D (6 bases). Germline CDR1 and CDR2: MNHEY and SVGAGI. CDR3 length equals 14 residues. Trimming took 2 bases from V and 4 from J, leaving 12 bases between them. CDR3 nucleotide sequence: TGTGCCAGCAGTTACGAGGGACTCTCTTACGAGCAGTACTTC. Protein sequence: CASSYEGLSYEQYF.

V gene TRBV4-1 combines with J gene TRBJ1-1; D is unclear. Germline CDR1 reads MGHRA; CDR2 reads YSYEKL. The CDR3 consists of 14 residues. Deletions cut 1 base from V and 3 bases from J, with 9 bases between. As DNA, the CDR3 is TGCGCCAGCAGCCAAGTTCCCGGTTACACTGAAGCTTTCTTT. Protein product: CASSQVPGYTEAFF.

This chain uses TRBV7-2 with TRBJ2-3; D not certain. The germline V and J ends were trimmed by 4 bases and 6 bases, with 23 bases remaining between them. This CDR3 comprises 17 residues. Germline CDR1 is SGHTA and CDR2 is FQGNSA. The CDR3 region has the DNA TGTGCCAGCAGCTCCGAAGGAGCGTATTTTTTAACGGATACGCAGTATTTT. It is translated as CASSSEGAYFLTDTQYF. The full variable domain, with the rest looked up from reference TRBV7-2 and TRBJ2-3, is GAGVSQSPSNKVTEKGKDVELRCDPISGHTALYWYRQSLGQGLEFLIYFQGNSAPDKSGLPSDRFSAERTGGSVSTLTIQRTQQEDSAVYLCASSSEGAYFLTDTQYFGPGTRLTVL.

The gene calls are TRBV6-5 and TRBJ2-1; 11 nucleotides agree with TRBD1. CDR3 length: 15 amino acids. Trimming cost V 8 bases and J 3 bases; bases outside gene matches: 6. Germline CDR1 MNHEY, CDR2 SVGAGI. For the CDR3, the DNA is TGTGCCAGCTGTACAGGGACAGGGGGCTACAATGAGCAGTTCTTC. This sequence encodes CASCTGTGGYNEQFF.

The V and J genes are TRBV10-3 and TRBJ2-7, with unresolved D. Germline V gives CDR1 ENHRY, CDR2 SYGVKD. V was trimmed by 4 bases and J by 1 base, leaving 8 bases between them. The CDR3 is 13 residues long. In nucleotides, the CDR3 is TGTGCCATCAGTGTTGTCCATTCCTACGAGCAGTACTTC. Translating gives CAISVVHSYEQYF.

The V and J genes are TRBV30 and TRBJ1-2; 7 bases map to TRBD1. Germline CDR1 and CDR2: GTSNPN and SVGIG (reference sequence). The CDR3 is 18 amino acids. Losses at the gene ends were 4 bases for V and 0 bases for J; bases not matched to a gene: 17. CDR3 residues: CAWNVRWAGGPANYGYTF. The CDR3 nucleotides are TGTGCCTGGAACGTTAGATGGGCAGGGGGGCCAGCTAACTATGGCTACACCTTC.

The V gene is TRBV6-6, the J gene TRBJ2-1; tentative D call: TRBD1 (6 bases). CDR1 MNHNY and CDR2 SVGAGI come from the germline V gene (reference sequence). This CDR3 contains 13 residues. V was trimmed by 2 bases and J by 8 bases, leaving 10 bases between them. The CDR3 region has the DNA TGTGCCAGCAGTTACCCAAACAGGGATGAGCAGTTCTTC. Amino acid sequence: CASSYPNRDEQFF.

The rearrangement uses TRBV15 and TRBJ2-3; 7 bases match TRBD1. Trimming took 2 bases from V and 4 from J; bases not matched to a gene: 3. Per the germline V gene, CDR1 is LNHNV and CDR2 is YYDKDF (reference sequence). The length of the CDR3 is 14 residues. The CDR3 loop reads CATSRYQGADTQYF. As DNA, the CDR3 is TGTGCCACCAGCAGATACCAGGGGGCAGATACGCAGTATTTT. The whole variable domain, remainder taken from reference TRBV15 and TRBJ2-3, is DAMVIQNPRYQVTQFGKPVTLSCSQTLNHNVMYWYQQKSSQAPKLLFHYYDKDFNNEADTPDNFQSRRPNTSFCFLDIRSPGLGDTAMYLCATSRYQGADTQYFGPGTRLTVL.

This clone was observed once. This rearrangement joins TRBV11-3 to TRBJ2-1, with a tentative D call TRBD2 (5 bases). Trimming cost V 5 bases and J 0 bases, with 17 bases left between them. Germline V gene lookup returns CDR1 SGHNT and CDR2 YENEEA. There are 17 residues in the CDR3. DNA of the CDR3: TGTGCCAGCAGCCATCCGCTCGGGGTTAGCTCCTACAATGAGCAGTTCTTC. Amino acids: CASSHPLGVSSYNEQFF.

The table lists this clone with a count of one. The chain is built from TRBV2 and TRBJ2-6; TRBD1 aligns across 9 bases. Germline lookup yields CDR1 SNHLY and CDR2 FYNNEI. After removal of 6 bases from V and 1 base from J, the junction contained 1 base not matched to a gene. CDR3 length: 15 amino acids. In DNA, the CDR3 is TGTGCCAGCAGGGGACAGGGTTCTGGGGCCAACGTCCTGACTTTC. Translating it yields CASRGQGSGANVLTF.

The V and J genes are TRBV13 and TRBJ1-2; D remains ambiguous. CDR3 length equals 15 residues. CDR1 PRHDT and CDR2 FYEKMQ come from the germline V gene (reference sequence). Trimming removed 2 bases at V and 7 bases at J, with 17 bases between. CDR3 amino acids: CASSLMVGRLGGYTF. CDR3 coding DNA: TGTGCCAGCAGCTTAATGGTGGGCAGGTTGGGTGGCTACACCTTC.